The rows below give T cell receptor beta chains drawn from one sample of a study of T-cell memory formation after mild COVID-19. From the 5' RACE reads, TCRdb called clonotypes with MiXCR, one entry per CDR3 protein. This sample has more than 150,000 distinct CDR3 sequences; about 18% occur once, and the top ten carry 3% to 4.5%. The sequenced material came from PBMCs or a T cell subset sorted from them (not recorded which). The receptors derive from a man younger than 35 who had mild COVID-19 (a few samples of this study predate the infection). Cell type and time point are not known. Both conserved end residues are trimmed from each CDR3. Fields, in order: V gene, J gene, CDR3 protein.

v_gene: TRBV7-2
j_gene: TRBJ2-3
CDR3aa: ASSLGGLKDTQY

v_gene: TRBV7-2
j_gene: TRBJ2-1
CDR3aa: ASSLAFGNEQF

v_gene: TRBV6-6
j_gene: TRBJ2-3
CDR3aa: ASSYSFPGGSTDTQY

v_gene: TRBV2
j_gene: TRBJ2-5
CDR3aa: ASNYRGPQETQY

v_gene: TRBV7-2
j_gene: TRBJ2-3
CDR3aa: ASSLGPGADTQY

v_gene: TRBV15
j_gene: TRBJ2-1
CDR3aa: ATSSWGADEQF

v_gene: TRBV18
j_gene: TRBJ1-1
CDR3aa: ASSPTGGIMNTEAF

v_gene: TRBV20-1
j_gene: TRBJ2-7
CDR3aa: SASALAGGSYEQY

v_gene: TRBV28
j_gene: TRBJ1-6
CDR3aa: ASRIRVLTPLH

v_gene: TRBV5-1
j_gene: TRBJ2-1
CDR3aa: ASSSSLAGVYNEQF

v_gene: TRBV7-9
j_gene: TRBJ2-3
CDR3aa: ASKGFAGVTDTQY

v_gene: TRBV7-3
j_gene: TRBJ2-1
CDR3aa: ASSLSGDRNNEQF

v_gene: TRBV7-9
j_gene: TRBJ1-4
CDR3aa: ASSLTQGNEKLF

v_gene: TRBV7-6
j_gene: TRBJ2-2
CDR3aa: ASSPRRLGNVVRTGELF

v_gene: TRBV5-6
j_gene: TRBJ2-2
CDR3aa: ASSLPRGIPGELF

v_gene: TRBV6-2/TRBV6-3
j_gene: TRBJ1-5
CDR3aa: ASSYPGQGAREPQH

v_gene: TRBV7-2
j_gene: TRBJ2-1
CDR3aa: ASSLRGQGRDEQF

v_gene: TRBV10-3
j_gene: TRBJ2-2
CDR3aa: AISPRLSPNTGELF

v_gene: TRBV10-3
j_gene: TRBJ1-1
CDR3aa: AITGTGGTEAF

v_gene: TRBV20-1
j_gene: TRBJ1-2
CDR3aa: SAEDRDTGTGGYT

v_gene: TRBV25-1
j_gene: TRBJ2-1
CDR3aa: ASSDRSGNSFGEQF

v_gene: TRBV7-9
j_gene: TRBJ2-1
CDR3aa: ASSPPGTAGVSYNEQF

v_gene: TRBV30
j_gene: TRBJ1-5
CDR3aa: AWDSSTGPGGNQPQH

v_gene: TRBV6-2/TRBV6-3
j_gene: TRBJ2-3
CDR3aa: ASSYSTSGGADTQY

v_gene: TRBV5-1
j_gene: TRBJ2-3
CDR3aa: ASSLASGLADTQY

v_gene: TRBV7-6
j_gene: TRBJ2-2
CDR3aa: ASSPRTGGHGELF

v_gene: TRBV3-1
j_gene: TRBJ2-1
CDR3aa: ASSQDRADEQF

v_gene: TRBV7-2
j_gene: TRBJ1-1
CDR3aa: ASSLGWMNTEAF

v_gene: TRBV7-2
j_gene: TRBJ2-5
CDR3aa: ASSSRFQETQY

v_gene: TRBV5-1
j_gene: TRBJ1-2
CDR3aa: ASFPGYGYGYT

v_gene: TRBV10-3
j_gene: TRBJ2-3
CDR3aa: ASKNAQDTQY

v_gene: TRBV7-2
j_gene: TRBJ1-5
CDR3aa: ASSLTGYNQPQH

v_gene: TRBV10-3
j_gene: TRBJ2-3
CDR3aa: ALESGGALKADTQY

v_gene: TRBV7-6
j_gene: TRBJ2-2
CDR3aa: ASREIQGTGELF

v_gene: TRBV5-1
j_gene: TRBJ1-4
CDR3aa: ASSFGQLEKLF

v_gene: TRBV6-2/TRBV6-3
j_gene: TRBJ2-1
CDR3aa: ASSYSRPRRGARYNEQF

v_gene: TRBV5-1
j_gene: TRBJ1-2
CDR3aa: ASSLAGTPTNYGYT

v_gene: TRBV3-1
j_gene: TRBJ1-4
CDR3aa: ASSFRPGQGNEKLF

v_gene: TRBV4-2
j_gene: TRBJ1-5
CDR3aa: ASSQGDSENQPQH

v_gene: TRBV7-2
j_gene: TRBJ1-5
CDR3aa: ASSSGIDQPQH

v_gene: TRBV7-3
j_gene: TRBJ1-6
CDR3aa: ASAEQGFGSPLH

v_gene: TRBV20-1
j_gene: TRBJ2-3
CDR3aa: SARDPQVRDTQY

v_gene: TRBV5-6
j_gene: TRBJ1-2
CDR3aa: ASSPGNYGYT

v_gene: TRBV5-5
j_gene: TRBJ1-1
CDR3aa: ASRSDRGRFTEAF

v_gene: TRBV4-1
j_gene: TRBJ1-1
CDR3aa: ASSQAWGDRANTEAF

v_gene: TRBV2
j_gene: TRBJ2-5
CDR3aa: ASRGSTGPQETQY

v_gene: TRBV15
j_gene: TRBJ1-6
CDR3aa: ATGAGVGNSPLH

v_gene: TRBV4-2
j_gene: TRBJ1-2
CDR3aa: ASSQEIGQGRYT

v_gene: TRBV21-1
j_gene: TRBJ2-5
CDR3aa: ASSRGPKRQETQY

v_gene: TRBV4-3
j_gene: TRBJ2-3
CDR3aa: ASSQDRAGPSTDTQY

v_gene: TRBV6-5
j_gene: TRBJ1-2
CDR3aa: ASRGMGDYGYT

v_gene: TRBV20-1
j_gene: TRBJ2-1
CDR3aa: SAERPLRYNEQF

v_gene: TRBV12-3/TRBV12-4
j_gene: TRBJ1-5
CDR3aa: ASREREGYQPQH

v_gene: TRBV7-2
j_gene: TRBJ1-3
CDR3aa: ASSLVSAGLSGNTIY

v_gene: TRBV7-6
j_gene: TRBJ2-4
CDR3aa: ASSLVNNIQY

v_gene: TRBV4-2
j_gene: TRBJ2-7
CDR3aa: ASSQDERNYEQY

v_gene: TRBV4-2
j_gene: TRBJ2-7
CDR3aa: ASSPRLFWGEQY

v_gene: TRBV3-1
j_gene: TRBJ1-2
CDR3aa: ASSQEQRNYGYT

v_gene: TRBV20-1
j_gene: TRBJ2-7
CDR3aa: SATGNYEQY